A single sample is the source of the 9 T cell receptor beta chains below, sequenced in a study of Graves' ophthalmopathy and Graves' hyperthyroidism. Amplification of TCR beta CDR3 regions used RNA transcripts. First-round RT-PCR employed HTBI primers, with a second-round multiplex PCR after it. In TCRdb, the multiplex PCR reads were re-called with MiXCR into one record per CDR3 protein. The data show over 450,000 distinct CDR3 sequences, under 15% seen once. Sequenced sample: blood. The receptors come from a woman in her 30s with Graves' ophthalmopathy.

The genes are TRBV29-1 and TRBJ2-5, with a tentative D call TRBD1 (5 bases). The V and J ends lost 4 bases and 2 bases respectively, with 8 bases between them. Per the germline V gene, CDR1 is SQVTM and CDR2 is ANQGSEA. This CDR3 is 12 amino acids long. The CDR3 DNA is TGCAGCGTTGTGGGGCTGCAAGAGACCCAGTACTTC. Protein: CSVVGLQETQYF.

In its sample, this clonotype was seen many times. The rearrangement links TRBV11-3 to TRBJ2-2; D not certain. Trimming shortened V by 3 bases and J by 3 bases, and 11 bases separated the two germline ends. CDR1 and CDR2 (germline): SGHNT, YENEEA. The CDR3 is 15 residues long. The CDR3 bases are TGTGCCAGCAGCTTCACCGAGGCCTACACCGGGGAGCTGTTTTTT. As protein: CASSFTEAYTGELFF.

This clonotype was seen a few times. CDR3: CASSQEDPGLTYEQYF. The DNA of the CDR3 is TGCGCCAGCAGCCAAGAGGACCCGGGGTTAACCTACGAGCAGTACTTC. The chain recombines TRBV4-1 with TRBJ2-7, with a tentative D call TRBD2 (5 bases). CDR3 length equals 16 residues. V lost 0 bases and J 2 bases, leaving 14 bases between the germline ends. Germline values: CDR1 MGHRA, CDR2 YSYEKL.

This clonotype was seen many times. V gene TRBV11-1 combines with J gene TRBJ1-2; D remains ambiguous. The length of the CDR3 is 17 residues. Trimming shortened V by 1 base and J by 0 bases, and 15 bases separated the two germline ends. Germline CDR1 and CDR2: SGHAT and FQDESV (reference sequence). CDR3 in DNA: TGTGCCAGCAGCTTAGATTCGGTGGCAATAGCTAACTATGGCTACACCTTC. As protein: CASSLDSVAIANYGYTF.

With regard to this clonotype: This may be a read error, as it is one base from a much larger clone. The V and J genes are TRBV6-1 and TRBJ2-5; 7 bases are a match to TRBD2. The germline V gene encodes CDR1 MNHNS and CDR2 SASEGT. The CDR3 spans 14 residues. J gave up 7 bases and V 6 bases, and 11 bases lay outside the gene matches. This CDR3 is CASRRGGSGATQYF. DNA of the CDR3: TGTGCCAGCAGGCGGGGCGGGAGCGGAGCGACCCAGTACTTC.

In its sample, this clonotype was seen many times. CDR3 bases: TGTGCCAGCAGTCTTACGGTTAAAGAGACCCAGTACTTC. Translation gives CASSLTVKETQYF. The chain employs TRBV6-1 and TRBJ2-5; D ambiguous. The CDR3 sequence is 13 residues long. The germline CDR1 and CDR2 sequences are MNHNS and SASEGT. V was clipped by 5 bases and J by 3 bases, with 10 bases between them.

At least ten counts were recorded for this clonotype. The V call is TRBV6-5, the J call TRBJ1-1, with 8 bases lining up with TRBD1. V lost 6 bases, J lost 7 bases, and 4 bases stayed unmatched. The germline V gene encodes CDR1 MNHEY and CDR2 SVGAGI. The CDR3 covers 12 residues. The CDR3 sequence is CASRRTGYEAFF. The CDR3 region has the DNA TGTGCCAGCAGGAGGACAGGGTATGAAGCTTTCTTT.

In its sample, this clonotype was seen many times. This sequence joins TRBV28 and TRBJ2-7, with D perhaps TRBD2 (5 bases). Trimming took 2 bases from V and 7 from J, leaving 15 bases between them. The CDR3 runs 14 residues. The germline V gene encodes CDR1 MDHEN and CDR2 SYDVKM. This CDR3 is CASSLPDLRGEQYF. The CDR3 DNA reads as TGTGCCAGCAGTTTACCCGACCTTCGGGGAGAGCAGTACTTC.

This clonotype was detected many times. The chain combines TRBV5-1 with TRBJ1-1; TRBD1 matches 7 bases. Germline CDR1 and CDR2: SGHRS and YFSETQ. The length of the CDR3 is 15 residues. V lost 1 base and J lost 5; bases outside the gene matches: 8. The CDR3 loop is CASSLFPGGMTEAFF. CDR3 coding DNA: TGCGCCAGCAGCTTGTTTCCAGGGGGGATGACTGAAGCTTTCTTT.